This T cell receptor (beta chain) was obtained from a study of cytomegalovirus exposure and HLA in healthy donors. The PCR made use of 60 Vbeta and 13 Jbeta primers. Sequencing used immunoSEQ multiplex PCR; TCRdb keeps in-frame clones, though not all of them. The repertoire holds about 130,000 clones, with 83% as singletons. What was sequenced was PBMCs. The TCR comes from a girl aged 2-15 years in good health and CMV-seronegative.

CDR3 in amino acids: CASSLRTGGGNTGELFF. CDR3 DNA: TGTGCCAGCAGCTTAAGGACAGGGGGCGGAAACACCGGGGAGCTGTTTTTT. The chain couples TRBV11-3 to TRBJ2-2, with TRBD1 matching over 11 bases. With V trimmed by 2 bases and J by 2 bases, 4 bases remained unmatched. Germline lookup yields CDR1 SGHNT and CDR2 YENEEA. CDR3 size: 17 residues.